This T cell receptor beta chain appears in the sequencing data of a study of cytomegalovirus exposure and HLA in healthy donors. To note about this clone: Its antigen is not known.

Overall study findings and caveats: Rarity characterized most TCR sequences, yet some public TCRs appeared in many donors.

The study ran its PCR with 60 Vbeta and 13 Jbeta primers. TCRdb's copy holds only in-frame clones and misses some; the assay was immunoSEQ multiplex PCR. The sample shows tens of thousands of clones, roughly 76% of them seen only once. This CDR3 has 13 residues. Germline values: CDR1 SEHNR, CDR2 FQNEAQ (reference sequence). Trimming took 5 bases from V and 6 from J, leaving 13 bases between them. The sample taken for sequencing was PBMCs. The TCR originated in a woman in her twenties or thirties in good health and CMV-seronegative. The rearrangement uses TRBV7-9 and TRBJ1-2; D might be TRBD1 (5 bases). The CDR3 nucleotides are TGTGCCAGCAGCCCTCAGGGCTTGGATGGCTACACCTTC. It translates to CASSPQGLDGYTF.